A selection of T cell receptor beta chains follows, all from one sample in a study of patients and donors after allogeneic stem cell transplantation. From the RT-PCR reads, TCRdb called clonotypes with MiXCR, one entry per CDR3 protein. Of 150,000 to 200,000 distinct CDR3 sequences listed, around two fifths were seen once; the top ten hold 33%. Sequencing was performed on blood, either unsorted or a sorted T cell fraction (not recorded which). Every receptor here comes from a human donor who was either an allogeneic HSCT recipient or a stem cell or donor lymphocyte infusion donor (not recorded which). It is not recorded whose cells these are; they may come from a transplant donor. Each CDR3 is given with its conserved first and last residue. Each record gives: D gene, clone size, V gene, J gene, CDR3 protein, CDR3 DNA. A D gene is named only where the DNA matches it firmly. Expanded clones are given a class, and other clones once, few, many or no size at all.

-	few	TRBV10-2	TRBJ2-2	CASSQKNTGELFF	TGCGCCAGCTCCCAGAAGAACACCGGGGAGCTGTTTTTT
-	few	TRBV20-1	TRBJ1-1	CSATPGTFRDTEAFF	TGCAGTGCAACCCCCGGGACATTTCGGGACACTGAAGCTTTCTTT
-	few	TRBV6-5	TRBJ1-1	CASSWPPGGANTEAFF	TGTGCCAGCAGTTGGCCCCCTGGGGGAGCGAACACTGAAGCTTTCTTT
TRBD2	few	TRBV27	TRBJ2-2	CASSPRLAGGLSGELFF	TGTGCCAGCAGTCCGCGACTAGCGGGAGGACTATCCGGGGAGCTGTTTTTT
-	-	TRBV12-3/TRBV12-4	TRBJ1-2	CASSFWGSYGYTF	TGTGCCAGCAGTTTTTGGGGTAGCTATGGCTACACCTTC
-	-	TRBV9	TRBJ2-2	CASSSRQTRNSNTGELFF	TGTGCCAGCAGCTCCCGACAGACCCGGAACAGTAACACCGGGGAGCTGTTTTTT
-	once	TRBV20-1	TRBJ2-4	CSARRVAKNIQYF	TGCAGTGCGCGCCGGGTAGCCAAAAACATTCAGTACTTC
-	-	TRBV27	TRBJ2-6	CASSFLEANVLTF	TGTGCCAGCTCCTTCCTTGAGGCCAACGTCCTGACTTTC
TRBD2	few	TRBV12-3/TRBV12-4	TRBJ2-5	CASSFVAGGETQYF	TGTGCCAGCAGTTTTGTGGCGGGAGGAGAGACCCAGTACTTC
-	-	TRBV6-5	TRBJ2-5	CASSSPGGAETQYF	TGTGCCAGCAGCAGCCCTGGAGGGGCGGAGACCCAGTACTTC
TRBD1	-	TRBV15	TRBJ1-2	CATSRADRVGDGYTF	TGTGCCACCAGCAGAGCCGACAGGGTGGGAGATGGCTACACCTTC
-	-	TRBV13	TRBJ2-1	CASIMRGSSYNEQFF	TGTGCCAGCATCATGAGGGGCTCCTCCTACAATGAGCAGTTCTTC
TRBD2	-	TRBV20-1	TRBJ2-7	CSARDAGESPYEQYF	TGCAGTGCTAGAGATGCGGGGGAGTCTCCCTACGAGCAGTACTTC
-	few	TRBV27	TRBJ1-2	CASSPSSDYGYTF	TGTGCCAGCAGCCCATCGTCGGACTATGGCTACACCTTC
TRBD2	-	TRBV29-1	TRBJ2-1	CSVAPSGAGVTYNEQFF	TGCAGCGTCGCACCTTCGGGAGCGGGAGTCACCTACAATGAGCAGTTCTTC
-	-	TRBV28	TRBJ2-3	CASSLGPRRADTQYF	TGTGCCAGCAGTTTAGGACCCCGGAGGGCAGATACGCAGTATTTT
-	-	TRBV12-3/TRBV12-4	TRBJ1-1	CASSLGRGSNQEAFF	TGTGCCAGCAGTTTAGGCAGGGGCAGCAACCAAGAAGCTTTCTTT
-	-	TRBV4-3	TRBJ1-2	CASSQDITGNYGYTF	TGCGCCAGCAGCCAAGACATAACGGGAAACTATGGCTACACCTTC
TRBD2	-	TRBV6-6	TRBJ2-7	CASSPGGGSPYEQYF	TGTGCCAGCAGCCCCGGGGGGGGCAGCCCCTACGAGCAGTACTTC
-	once	TRBV27	TRBJ1-2	CASSSPGDPYGYTF	TGTGCCAGCAGTTCCCCCGGGGACCCTTATGGCTACACCTTC
-	few	TRBV12-3/TRBV12-4	TRBJ2-1	CASNPNYNEQFF	TGTGCCAGCAATCCCAACTACAATGAGCAGTTCTTC
TRBD2	-	TRBV6-2/TRBV6-3	TRBJ2-1	CASSYTSGTSGRVTYNEQFF	TGTGCCAGCAGTTACACCTCCGGGACTAGCGGGAGGGTTACCTACAATGAGCAGTTCTTC
TRBD2	-	TRBV24-1	TRBJ2-2	CATSDHTSAGGELFF	TGTGCCACCAGTGATCATACTAGCGCGGGCGGGGAGCTGTTTTTT
TRBD2	-	TRBV15	TRBJ2-1	CATSRDGSGRLYNEQFF	TGTGCCACCAGCAGAGATGGTAGCGGGAGGCTCTACAATGAGCAGTTCTTC
-	few	TRBV7-8	TRBJ2-5	CASSLERGLETQYF	TGTGCCAGCAGCTTAGAGAGGGGTTTAGAGACCCAGTACTTC
-	-	TRBV5-1	TRBJ1-2	CASSLLFQGKRTNYGYTF	TGCGCCAGCAGCTTGCTTTTCCAGGGAAAACGAACTAACTATGGCTACACCTTC
TRBD1	few	TRBV28	TRBJ1-4	CASSFAQGHGEKLFF	TGTGCCAGCAGTTTTGCACAGGGGCATGGGGAAAAACTGTTTTTT
-	few	TRBV5-1	TRBJ2-7	CASSPVVRYEQYF	TGCGCCAGCAGCCCTGTGGTTAGGTACGAGCAGTACTTC
-	many	TRBV12-3/TRBV12-4	TRBJ1-5	CASSLGSNQPQHF	TGTGCCAGCAGCTTAGGCAGCAATCAGCCCCAGCATTTT
TRBD2	-	TRBV5-1	TRBJ2-3	CASSLGLAGGPIETDTQYF	TGCGCCAGCAGCTTGGGACTAGCGGGAGGGCCGATTGAAACAGATACGCAGTATTTT
-	-	TRBV29-1	TRBJ1-1	CSVVYMPALQGTEAFF	TGCAGCGTTGTTTATATGCCAGCCCTTCAAGGGACTGAAGCTTTCTTT
TRBD1	once	TRBV7-2	TRBJ1-1	CASSLTYRGSRPSNTEAFF	TGTGCCAGCAGCCTAACCTACAGGGGTTCTCGACCCTCGAACACTGAAGCTTTCTTT
TRBD1	-	TRBV9	TRBJ1-2	CASSSQGTGGYGYTF	TGTGCCAGCAGCTCCCAGGGGACAGGAGGCTATGGCTACACCTTC
-	-	TRBV12-3/TRBV12-4	TRBJ2-4	CASSPTGLAKNIQYF	TGTGCCAGCAGTCCCACTGGCCTAGCCAAAAACATTCAGTACTTC
-	few	TRBV7-8	TRBJ1-1	CASRSGLEAFF	TGTGCCAGCAGGTCGGGGTTGGAAGCTTTCTTT
-	few	TRBV15	TRBJ1-2	CATSRDYRDAYF	TGTGCCACCAGCAGAGATTATCGGGACGCCTACTTC
-	-	TRBV6-2/TRBV6-3	TRBJ2-2	CAGRLDGNTGELFF	TGTGCCGGCCGGCTTGACGGGAACACCGGGGAGCTGTTTTTT
TRBD1	few	TRBV4-3	TRBJ2-7	CASSLSPSGTGISYEQYF	TGCGCCAGCAGCCTATCCCCTAGTGGGACAGGCATCTCCTACGAGCAGTACTTC
-	few	TRBV30	TRBJ1-6	CAWSLSYNSPLHF	TGTGCCTGGAGCCTCTCCTATAATTCACCCCTCCACTTT
TRBD1	few	TRBV10-3	TRBJ1-1	CAISDLTGGNTEAFF	TGTGCCATCAGTGATTTAACAGGGGGGAACACTGAAGCTTTCTTT
TRBD1	-	TRBV27	TRBJ2-7	CASRSTDRVELYEQYF	TGTGCCAGCAGATCAACGGACAGGGTTGAACTCTACGAGCAGTACTTC
TRBD1	-	TRBV6-1	TRBJ2-3	CASTERTGTPDTQYF	TGTGCCAGCACCGAACGGACAGGGACCCCAGATACGCAGTATTTT
-	few	TRBV2	TRBJ1-3	CASSEAPPGNTIYF	TGTGCCAGCAGTGAAGCGCCCCCTGGAAACACCATATATTTT
-	many	TRBV20-1	TRBJ1-1	CSASIDSSNTEAFF	TGCAGTGCTAGTATCGACAGCTCGAACACTGAAGCTTTCTTT
-	-	TRBV21-1	TRBJ1-1	CASSEKGTGEDSTEAFF	TGTGCCAGCAGCGAAAAAGGGACAGGGGAGGATTCCACTGAAGCTTTCTTT
TRBD1	-	TRBV24-1	TRBJ1-1	CATRGGGRAFF	TGTGCCACCAGAGGAGGGGGCAGAGCTTTCTTT
TRBD2	-	TRBV29-1	TRBJ2-7	CSVIPGLVSTEQYF	TGCAGCGTTATCCCCGGACTAGTCTCTACCGAGCAGTACTTC
-	once	TRBV6-5	TRBJ1-2	CASSYDRGEIYGYTF	TGTGCCAGCAGTTACGACAGAGGAGAGATCTATGGCTACACCTTC
-	-	TRBV9	TRBJ2-1	CASSVSPATGTNEQFF	TGTGCCAGCAGCGTATCCCCGGCCACAGGGACCAATGAGCAGTTCTTC
TRBD1	-	TRBV29-1	TRBJ2-7	CSVVPGQGPFEQYF	TGCAGCGTCGTACCGGGACAGGGGCCTTTCGAGCAGTACTTC
TRBD2	-	TRBV2	TRBJ2-1	CASSVWEGLSYEQFF	TGTGCCAGCAGTGTTTGGGAGGGCCTTTCGTATGAGCAGTTCTTC
-	-	TRBV9	TRBJ1-1	CASSVVGGEAFF	TGTGCCAGCAGCGTAGTAGGTGGTGAAGCTTTCTTT
-	-	TRBV30	TRBJ1-1	CAWRHLNTEAFF	TGTGCCTGGAGACACCTGAACACTGAAGCTTTCTTT
TRBD2	few	TRBV7-2	TRBJ2-5	CASSSGTRTWSVRQETQYF	TGTGCCAGCAGCTCGGGGACTAGAACGTGGAGCGTACGCCAAGAGACCCAGTACTTC
-	-	TRBV12-3/TRBV12-4	TRBJ1-3	CASSLGQTRNTIYF	TGTGCCAGCAGTTTAGGACAGACCCGAAACACCATATATTTT
TRBD1	-	TRBV4-3	TRBJ2-7	CASSRATGGHEQYF	TGCGCCAGCAGCCGAGCGACAGGGGGCCACGAGCAGTACTTC
-	few	TRBV6-5	TRBJ1-5	CASSSYTNRDQPQHF	TGTGCCAGCAGTTCCTACACAAACAGGGATCAGCCCCAGCATTTT
TRBD2	few	TRBV12-3/TRBV12-4	TRBJ2-1	CASSYPKAGVPSYNEQFF	TGTGCCAGCAGTTATCCAAAAGCGGGAGTTCCCTCCTACAATGAGCAGTTCTTC
-	-	TRBV5-1	TRBJ2-7	CASSLVSEYEQYF	TGCGCCAGCAGCTTGGTATCGGAGTACGAGCAGTACTTC